The rows below give T cell receptor beta chains drawn from one sample of a study of blood T cell repertoires in COVID-19. Repertoires were generated with immunoSEQ multiplex PCR, while TCRdb's copy carries only in-frame clones and drops some. The table has 370,000 or so clones, 81% seen once. The sample consisted of peripheral blood. All receptors derive from a human donor with acute or convalescent COVID-19. The donor label of this sample is uncertain. Each CDR3 is given with its conserved first and last residue. Each record gives: J gene, D gene, V gene, clone size, CDR3 protein. D genes are given only for firm matches. Not every row has a clone size; where given, it reads once, few, many or a size class.

TRBJ1-1 TRBD1 TRBV5-1 once CASSLGTGREITLKGIF
TRBJ1-6 TRBD1 TRBV19 NA CASKGTGVAPLHF
TRBJ1-1 NA TRBV7-9 NA CASRAFQGTEAFF
TRBJ2-1 NA TRBV20-1 NA CSAHYRDEQFF
TRBJ2-3 TRBD1 TRBV4-1 NA CASSQNTDRGFYTDTQYF
TRBJ1-1 TRBD1 TRBV30 NA CAWSRPGVGTANTEAFF
TRBJ1-6 NA TRBV28 NA CASSLPRVRSYNSPLHF
TRBJ2-1 NA TRBV3-1/TRBV3-2 few CASSALGLSVFF
TRBJ2-2 NA TRBV7-9 NA CASSPPQTNTGELFF
TRBJ1-2 NA TRBV30 NA CAWSDRYNYGYTF
TRBJ1-1 NA TRBV10-3 NA CAISESTGTYDTEAFF
TRBJ2-1 TRBD1 TRBV19 NA CASTADRGRIFF
TRBJ1-5 NA TRBV9 NA CASSAGVLSGQPQHF
TRBJ2-7 TRBD1 TRBV11-2 few CASSSDRGSSYEQYF
TRBJ2-7 TRBD1 TRBV5-1 NA CASRLRQGATYEQYF
TRBJ1-6 TRBD1 TRBV4-2 once CASSQDGTAKNSPLHF
TRBJ1-1 NA TRBV30 once CACIQGEAFF
TRBJ2-5 TRBD2 TRBV30 NA CAAREAGGPWYF
TRBJ1-2 TRBD1 TRBV5-6 once CASSFKGGRAGYTF
TRBJ1-2 NA TRBV10-2 NA CASRPNWGANYGYTF
TRBJ1-2 TRBD1 TRBV7-2 NA CASSLFDRGLGGYTF
TRBJ1-3 NA TRBV4-1 NA CASSRTDTGNTIYF
TRBJ1-6 TRBD1 TRBV3-1/TRBV3-2 NA CASSQGPGQGSPLHF
TRBJ1-5 TRBD1 TRBV7-9 NA CASSRTGAGQPQHF
TRBJ2-7 NA TRBV5-5 NA CASSGRLAYEQYF
TRBJ1-2 TRBD1 TRBV27 NA CASREMTGMGYGYTF
TRBJ2-1 NA TRBV5-6 NA CASSLFNEQFF
TRBJ1-2 TRBD1 TRBV29-1 NA CSVEGRQGLLGGYTF
TRBJ2-1 TRBD2 TRBV4-1 NA CASSGILTSGSADEQFF
TRBJ2-7 TRBD2 TRBV28 NA CASSGREPTYEQYF
TRBJ1-3 NA TRBV15 NA CATSRTTSDSGSGNTIYF
TRBJ2-5 NA TRBV5-1 NA CASSARGREETQYF
TRBJ2-7 NA TRBV7-9 many CASSPSPNRITYEQYF
TRBJ2-1 TRBD1 TRBV4-1 few CASSPGGQGVDEQFF
TRBJ1-1 NA TRBV28 NA CASSIGGGLVNTEAFF
TRBJ2-1 TRBD2 TRBV6-2/TRBV6-3 many CASSSSGKRDEQFF
TRBJ1-1 NA TRBV11-2 NA CASSLERMNTEAFF
TRBJ1-1 NA TRBV6-5 NA CASRTMSNTEAFF
TRBJ1-2 TRBD1 TRBV5-4 once CASTGAGTGANYGYTF
TRBJ2-3 NA TRBV7-9 NA CASSLQGSSTDTQYF
TRBJ2-7 NA TRBV9 few CASSKSGTSYEQYF
TRBJ1-6 NA TRBV3-1/TRBV3-2 NA CASSNWAEESPLHF
TRBJ1-1 TRBD1 TRBV6-5 NA CAVGQGENTEAFF
TRBJ1-6 TRBD1 TRBV6-2/TRBV6-3 NA CASSPRTGGYNSPLHF
TRBJ1-2 NA TRBV28 NA CASRLQNYGYTF
TRBJ1-5 NA TRBV9 NA CASSRYKNSNQPQHF
TRBJ2-5 TRBD1 TRBV30 NA CAYEQGIQETQYF
TRBJ2-2 NA TRBV6-6 NA CASSPNTGELFF
TRBJ1-5 TRBD1 TRBV6-5 once CASSYKDRGNQPQHF
TRBJ1-2 TRBD1 TRBV10-3 NA CAIRQGTQYGYTF
TRBJ1-2 TRBD1 TRBV28 NA CASSLTGQGYTF
TRBJ1-5 NA TRBV12-3/TRBV12-4 few CASRNRVHQPQHF
TRBJ1-4 NA TRBV2 few CASSARGFLFF
TRBJ1-1 TRBD1 TRBV18 NA CASSWGQGLNTEAFF
TRBJ1-1 TRBD1 TRBV11-2 once CASSQGPGQGTSGAFF
TRBJ1-4 NA TRBV7-8 NA CASSLNRVSNEKLFF
TRBJ1-3 NA TRBV19 NA CASSPTGMGNTIYF
TRBJ2-7 NA TRBV2 once CASSGSGLDPNEQYF
TRBJ1-2 TRBD1 TRBV5-4 NA CASSRQGIYYGYTF